These 16 T cell receptor beta chains were sequenced from one sample in a study of blood T cell repertoires in COVID-19. The method was immunoSEQ multiplex PCR; TCRdb's version includes in-frame clones alone and lacks a portion of them. The sample has more than 350,000 clones, roughly 90% seen once. The sample consisted of PBMCs or T cells enriched from blood (not recorded which). These receptors all stem from a woman aged 18 to 35 who had been exposed to COVID-19.

V usage is TRBV6-5 and J usage is TRBJ2-1, with 9 bases fitting TRBD2. This CDR3 contains 15 residues. V shed 6 bases, J shed 2 bases, and the junction held 5 bases outside the gene matches. Per germline, CDR1 MNHEY and CDR2 SVGAGI. CDR3 in DNA: TGTGCCAGCAGCCTGCGGGAGGGGCCCTACAATGAGCAGTTCTTC. Encoded protein: CASSLREGPYNEQFF.

The CDR3 is CASSSGTTSYNEQFF. The CDR3 DNA sequence: TGCGCCAGCAGCTCCGGGACTACCTCCTACAATGAGCAGTTCTTC. This rearrangement joins TRBV5-1 to TRBJ2-1; 7 bases fit TRBD2. The CDR3 sequence is 15 residues long. Germline lookup yields CDR1 SGHRS and CDR2 YFSETQ. J was trimmed by 0 bases and V by 3 bases; bases with no gene match: 3.

The rearrangement links TRBV4-2 to TRBJ2-5; 9 bases map to TRBD2. From germline, CDR1 is LGHNA and CDR2 YNFKEQ. The CDR3 is made up of 17 amino acids. Trimming at V came to 3 bases and at J to 1 base, leaving 9 bases not matched to a gene. CDR3: CASSQVVLAGSQETQYF. The DNA for the CDR3 is TGTGCCAGCAGCCAGGTTGTCCTAGCGGGATCCCAAGAGACCCAGTACTTC.

V and J are TRBV6-5 and TRBJ1-2, with TRBD1 identical over 10 bases. The CDR3 extends over 14 amino acids. Germline CDR1 MNHEY, CDR2 SVGAGI. Losses at the gene ends were 6 bases for V and 7 bases for J; bases not matched to a gene: 8. CDR3 amino acids: CASSPGQGISGYTF. The CDR3 nucleotides are TGTGCCAGCAGCCCGGGACAGGGGATCTCTGGCTACACCTTC.

This chain joins TRBV9 and TRBJ2-7, with 10 bases identical to TRBD1. V dropped 0 bases and J dropped 4; count of bases not matched to a gene: 7. The V gene's germline CDR1 is SGDLS and CDR2 YYNGEE. The CDR3 totals 16 residues. The CDR3 nucleotides read TGTGCCAGCAGCGTAGGTCGGGACAGGGGAGGGTACGAGCAGTACTTC. Translation: CASSVGRDRGGYEQYF.

J is TRBJ2-5 and V is TRBV2; 9 nucleotides line up with TRBD2. The CDR3 runs to 15 residues. V shed 5 bases and J 2 bases; nucleotides not matched to a gene: 6. Germline CDR1 and CDR2: SNHLY and FYNNEI. This CDR3 reads CASSPFSGGQETQYF. CDR3 in DNA: TGTGCCAGCAGTCCCTTTAGCGGGGGACAAGAGACCCAGTACTTC.

The genes are TRBV6-5 and TRBJ1-3; weak D call: TRBD1 (6 bases). Germline assignment: CDR1 MNHEY and CDR2 SVGAGI. This CDR3 has 13 amino acids. V was clipped by 6 bases and J by 4 bases, with 10 bases between them. CDR3: CASSAGQGNTIYF. The CDR3 region has the DNA TGTGCCAGCAGCGCTGGACAGGGAAACACCATATATTTT.

The chain carries TRBV28 and TRBJ1-1, with a weak D call TRBD1 (5 bases). The CDR3 consists of 14 residues. CDR1 and CDR2 (germline): MDHEN, SYDVKM. V lost 3 bases to trimming and J lost 5 bases, with 13 bases between them. This CDR3 is CASSFDSLATEAFF. The CDR3 nucleotides are TGTGCCAGCAGTTTCGACAGCTTAGCAACTGAAGCTTTCTTT.

The V gene is TRBV5-5, the J gene TRBJ1-1; a weak D match, TRBD1 (5 bases). This CDR3 is built from 15 residues. Deletions cut 4 bases from V and 0 bases from J, with 13 bases between. Germline V gives CDR1 SGHKS, CDR2 YYEKEE (reference sequence). The CDR3 spells CASSHPQGMNTEAFF. CDR3 sequence (DNA): TGTGCCAGCAGCCACCCCCAGGGAATGAACACTGAAGCTTTCTTT.

The chain has TRBV11-2 and TRBJ2-7; possibly TRBD1 for D (6 bases). The CDR3 extends over 15 amino acids. Trimming removed 2 bases from V and 1 base from J, with 12 bases in between. The germline V gene encodes CDR1 SGHAT and CDR2 FQNNGV. The CDR3 region is CASSLSGAQSYEQYF. CDR3 DNA: TGTGCCAGCAGCTTATCAGGGGCCCAATCCTACGAGCAGTACTTC. The whole variable domain, filled in from reference TRBV11-2 and TRBJ2-7, reads EAGVAQSPRYKIIEKRQSVAFWCNPISGHATLYWYQQILGQGPKLLIQFQNNGVVDDSQLPKDRFSAERLKGVDSTLKIQPAKLEDSAVYLCASSLSGAQSYEQYFGPGTRLTVT.

The chain employs TRBV7-9 and TRBJ1-5; 7 nucleotides line up with TRBD1. The CDR3 totals 16 residues. In germline, CDR1 is SEHNR, CDR2 FQNEAQ (reference sequence). V trimming: 4 bases; J trimming: 0 bases; junction bases outside the gene matches: 6. CDR3 amino acids: CASSSGGTSSNQPQHF. CDR3 DNA: TGTGCCAGCAGCTCAGGGGGGACATCTAGCAATCAGCCCCAGCATTTT.

In this sample, this clone turned up once. This sequence joins TRBV11-2 and TRBJ2-3; 9 bases fit TRBD2. CDR1 is SGHAT, CDR2 FQNNGV, per germline. The junction had 1 base not matched to a gene; V was cut back by 1 base and J by 5 bases. The CDR3 runs to 14 residues. The CDR3 here is CASSLVREGDTQYF. The CDR3 DNA sequence: TGTGCCAGCAGCTTAGTGCGGGAGGGAGATACGCAGTATTTT.

The chain links TRBV18 to TRBJ2-5; D is undetermined. V was trimmed by 6 bases and J by 1 base, leaving 18 bases between them. This CDR3 region has 16 residues. Germline V lookup: CDR1 KGHSH, CDR2 LQKENI. The CDR3 nucleotides are TGTGCCAGCTCTACCGCCCGGGTGACGTCCCAAGAGACCCAGTACTTC. Protein sequence: CASSTARVTSQETQYF. The full variable domain, completed using reference TRBV18 and TRBJ2-5, is NAGVMQNPRHLVRRRGQEARLRCSPMKGHSHVYWYRQLPEEGLKFMVYLQKENIIDESGMPKERFSAEFPKEGPSILRIQQVVRGDSAAYFCASSTARVTSQETQYFGPGTRLLVL.

As for this clone: The sample contains more than one DNA sequence encoding this CDR3. The chain couples TRBV15 to TRBJ2-7, with 8 positions matching TRBD1. V lost 0 bases, J lost 2 bases, and 3 bases stayed unmatched. CDR3 size: 15 residues. Germline V gene sequence: CDR1 LNHNV, CDR2 YYDKDF (reference sequence). The CDR3 region is CATSREGTGTYEQYF. The DNA for the CDR3 is TGTGCCACCAGCAGAGAAGGGACAGGAACCTACGAGCAGTACTTC.

The chain uses TRBV5-5 and TRBJ2-7; D possibly corresponds to TRBD2 (5 bases). This CDR3 region has 12 residues. With 3 bases removed from V and 6 bases from J, the gap between germline ends came to 10 bases. The germline V gene has CDR1 SGHKS and CDR2 YYEKEE (reference sequence). The CDR3 loop is CASSWRRFEQYF. In DNA, the CDR3 is TGTGCCAGCAGCTGGAGGAGGTTCGAGCAGTACTTC. The variable domain in full, completed from reference TRBV5-5 and TRBJ2-7, reads DAGVTQSPTHLIKTRGQQVTLRCSPISGHKSVSWYQQVLGQGPQFIFQYYEKEERGRGNFPDRFSARQFPNYSSELNVNALLLGDSALYLCASSWRRFEQYFGPGTRLTVT.

The J gene is TRBJ1-4, the V gene TRBV6-5; 9 bases align to TRBD1. The CDR3 contains 14 residues. The germline gives CDR1 MNHEY, CDR2 SVGAGI. After removal of 6 bases from V and 7 bases from J, the junction contained 6 bases not matched to a gene. CDR3 nucleotide sequence: TGTGCCAGCAGGGCCGGGACAGGGAGTGAAAAACTGTTTTTT. Translating it yields CASRAGTGSEKLFF.